The source of this T cell receptor beta chain is a study of human T cells and chemical hapten exposure. This clonotype was counted a few times. Its antigen remains unidentified. Broader study findings: Compared with pre-sensitization or healthy control sets, expanded TCRs clustered more.

Noted time point: pre-sensitization, week 0. Treatment noted: therapeutic diphenylcyclopropenone sensitization with weekly scalp DPC. TCRdb reprocessed the RACE reads with MiXCR, giving one entry per CDR3 protein. The sample has about 120,000 distinct CDR3 sequences, less than 15% seen once. Sequencing was performed on whole blood, taken in connection with sensitization to the hapten diphenylcyclopropenone (DPC). The clonotype originates from a woman aged 18 to 35 with alopecia areata. Some clones in this sample may be carry-over from other donors' samples.

The CDR3 sequence: CASSSISFRAQPQVSLHF. The DNA of the CDR3 is TGTGCCAGCAGCTCTATTTCATTCCGGGCCCAGCCACAAGTGTCCCTCCACTTT. The chain combines TRBV7-2 with TRBJ1-6; D remains unclear. With 4 bases removed from V and 14 bases from J, the gap between germline ends came to 30 bases. CDR3 length equals 18 residues. Germline assignment: CDR1 SGHTA and CDR2 FQGNSA.